The 2 T cell receptor beta chains listed next were all sequenced from one sample in a study of T cells in Graves' hyperthyroidism and ophthalmopathy. From RNA transcripts, TCR beta CDR3 regions were amplified. The HTBI set primed first-round TCR CDR3 RT-PCR. TCRdb analysed the multiplex PCR reads with MiXCR anew, one entry per CDR3 protein. Of roughly 380,000 distinct CDR3 sequences in the sample, roughly 13% were seen once. Material: blood. These receptors came from a woman between 18 and 29 years old with Graves' hyperthyroidism.

Concerning this clonotype itself: A much larger clone lies one base from this, so it may be a read error. The rearrangement joins TRBV5-1 to TRBJ2-1, with D unclear. Germline V gene sequence: CDR1 SGHRS, CDR2 YFSETQ. This CDR3 spans 15 amino acids. The DNA for the CDR3 is TGCGCCAGCAGCTTGGAATCCTTTGGGTACAATGAGCGGTTCTTC. It encodes CASSLESFGYNERFF.

The chain has TRBV28 and TRBJ2-7, with D tentatively TRBD2 (6 bases). The CDR3 is made up of 14 amino acids. V was clipped by 4 bases and J by 6 bases, with 16 bases between them. Germline loops: CDR1 MDHEN, CDR2 SYDVKM. CDR3 amino acids: CASSSGGLAGEQYF. In nucleotides, the CDR3 is TGTGCCAGCAGTTCCGGAGGGCTGGCGGGCGAGCAGTACTTC.